The clone carrying this TCR beta chain was found a few times. In the authors' methods: By means of reference gene primer amplification, nucleated cell counts were estimated. This table comes from immunoSEQ multiplex PCR, and its TCRdb copy is limited to in-frame clones, with some not included. The DNA was the basis for D and trimming; V, J and clone size are from that table. Here the sample spans some 390,000 clones, around 87% being singletons. Participant-reported clinical history was the basis for cohort assignment. This sample stems from a study of blood T cell repertoires in COVID-19. The overall study: Donors in the United States, Italy and Spain gave samples during acute or convalescent COVID-19.

Specimen: PBMCs or T cells enriched from blood (not recorded which). The receptor's source is a man under 40 who had recovered from COVID-19.

The CDR3 DNA follows: TGTGCCAGCAGCGTAGGTCAGGGGAATTCACCCCTCCACTTT. Protein product: CASSVGQGNSPLHF. The V call is TRBV9, the J call TRBJ1-6, with D maybe TRBD1 (6 bases). Germline CDR1 and CDR2: SGDLS and YYNGEE. The CDR3 consists of 14 residues. Between the trimmed V and J ends, which lost 0 bases and 7 bases, there was a span of 8 bases.